Reported below is one T cell receptor beta chain. For the second PCR, which ran for roughly 6 to 11 cycles, a sample-barcoded 5' primer and a J-beta primer mix were used. One entry per CDR3 protein, called by TCRdb with MiXCR from the 5' RACE reads. The sample lists roughly 800,000 distinct CDR3 sequences; nearly 60% were seen once. This specimen comes from a study of blood T cells in healthy people across ages. Germline V gene data show CDR1 as MNHEY and CDR2 as SVGEGT. The trim removed 4 bases at V and 4 bases at J, leaving 7 bases unmatched. This CDR3 has 16 amino acids. The sample was blood. J is TRBJ2-7 and V is TRBV6-2 or TRBV6-3; 13 positions match TRBD2. This sequence originates from a man under 40 in good health. The CDR3 spells CASSFSGLAGVYEQYF. CDR3 nucleotides: TGTGCCAGCAGTTTCTCCGGACTAGCGGGAGTATACGAGCAGTACTTC.